This is a list of T cell receptor beta chains from one sample in a study of patients and donors after allogeneic stem cell transplantation. TCRdb analysed the RT-PCR reads with MiXCR anew, one entry per CDR3 protein. Among over 200,000 distinct CDR3 sequences listed, about 37% were seen once. The sequenced sample was blood, either unsorted or a sorted T cell fraction (not recorded which). The receptors stem from a human donor who was either an allogeneic HSCT recipient or a stem cell or donor lymphocyte infusion donor (not recorded which). It is not recorded whose cells these are; they may come from a transplant donor. Each CDR3 is given with its conserved first and last residue. The D gene is left open where the match is weak. A clone size is listed for some rows: how often the clone was seen (once, few, many), or a class if it is expanded.

cdr3_aa cdr3_nt j_call clone_size v_call d_call
CASSPKRVPNEQFF TGTGCCAGCAGCCCCAAGAGGGTCCCCAATGAGCAGTTCTTC TRBJ2-1 few TRBV7-3 -
CASSPDRHSPLHF TGTGCCAGCAGTCCGGACAGGCACTCACCCCTCCACTTT TRBJ1-6 few TRBV2 TRBD1
CASSLAGRGLTDTQYF TGTGCCAGCAGCTTGGCCGGGAGGGGGCTCACAGATACGCAGTATTTT TRBJ2-3 - TRBV5-8 -
CSAGQTNSPLHF TGCAGTGCAGGACAGACAAATTCACCCCTCCACTTT TRBJ1-6 - TRBV20-1 -
CSARSPLPHPGQGQDEQYF TGCAGTGCTAGATCTCCGCTACCCCACCCGGGACAGGGCCAAGACGAGCAGTACTTC TRBJ2-7 - TRBV20-1 TRBD1
CASSQEGGAHEQFF TGCGCCAGCAGCCAAGAAGGTGGGGCACATGAGCAGTTCTTC TRBJ2-1 - TRBV4-1 -
CASSLAAGGNTIYF TGTGCCAGCAGCTTAGCGGCAGGTGGAAACACCATATATTTT TRBJ1-3 - TRBV7-9 -
CASSRNDRGGTEAFF TGTGCCAGCAGCCGGAACGACAGGGGAGGAACTGAAGCTTTCTTT TRBJ1-1 few TRBV14 TRBD1
CASSPRGQATNEKLFF TGCGCCAGCAGCCCCCGGGGACAAGCAACTAATGAAAAACTGTTTTTT TRBJ1-4 few TRBV4-3 -
CASSLRSAANTGELFF TGTGCCAGCAGCTTACGATCCGCCGCGAACACCGGGGAGCTGTTTTTT TRBJ2-2 - TRBV7-8 -
CAWSVLAPNYEQYF TGTGCCTGGAGTGTACTAGCGCCCAACTACGAGCAGTACTTC TRBJ2-7 - TRBV30 TRBD2
CSASGALSYEQYF TGCAGTGCTAGTGGGGCGCTCTCCTACGAGCAGTACTTC TRBJ2-7 - TRBV20-1 -
CATSDLLNTEAFF TGTGCCACCAGTGATTTGCTGAACACTGAAGCTTTCTTT TRBJ1-1 - TRBV24-1 -
CATSEDFTGELFF TGTGCCACCAGTGAGGATTTCACCGGGGAGCTGTTTTTT TRBJ2-2 - TRBV24-1 -
CASSLRAEGLNEKLFF TGCGCCAGCAGCTTGAGGGCAGAGGGGCTTAATGAAAAACTGTTTTTT TRBJ1-4 - TRBV5-1 -
CASSLSIGNTEAFF TGCGCCAGCAGCTTATCAATCGGGAACACTGAAGCTTTCTTT TRBJ1-1 - TRBV5-1 -
CASRGTGDNEQFF TGCGCCAGCAGAGGGACAGGGGACAATGAGCAGTTCTTC TRBJ2-1 many TRBV5-1 TRBD1
CASSLRAVDQPQHF TGTGCCAGCAGTTTAAGGGCAGTAGATCAGCCCCAGCATTTT TRBJ1-5 - TRBV12-3/TRBV12-4 -
CASSLADEAGVVYNEQFF TGTGCCAGCAGCTTAGCGGATGAAGCGGGGGTCGTCTACAATGAGCAGTTCTTC TRBJ2-1 once TRBV7-2 TRBD2
CASSPWTEEGYGYTF TGTGCCAGCAGCCCATGGACAGAGGAAGGCTATGGCTACACCTTC TRBJ1-2 few TRBV7-9 -